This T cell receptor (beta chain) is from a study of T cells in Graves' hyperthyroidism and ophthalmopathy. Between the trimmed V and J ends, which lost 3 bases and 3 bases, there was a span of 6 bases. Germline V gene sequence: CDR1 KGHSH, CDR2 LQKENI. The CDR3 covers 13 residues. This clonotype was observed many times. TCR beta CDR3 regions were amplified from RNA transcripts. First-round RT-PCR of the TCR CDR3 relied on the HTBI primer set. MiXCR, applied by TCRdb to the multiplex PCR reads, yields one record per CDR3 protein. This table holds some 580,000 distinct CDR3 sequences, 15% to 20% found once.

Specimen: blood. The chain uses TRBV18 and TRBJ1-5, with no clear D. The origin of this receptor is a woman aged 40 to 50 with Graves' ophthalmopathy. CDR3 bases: TGTGCCAGCTCACCGGGAAACAATCAGCCCCAGCATTTT. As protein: CASSPGNNQPQHF.